This TCR beta chain emerged from a study of T cells in Graves' hyperthyroidism and ophthalmopathy. Notes on this clonotype: Antigen specificity is unknown.

General study findings and limits: In blood, most of the thyroid clonotypes expanded above 0.001 were also present. For ophthalmopathy, model prediction preceded onset by a median about 6.2 months.

The germline gives CDR1 MGHRA, CDR2 YSYEKL. The CDR3 sequence is 14 residues long. V was clipped by 4 bases and J by 2 bases, with 12 bases between them. Over 18 months, lack of ophthalmopathy progression marked Graves' hyperthyroidism as stable. The study excluded patients with uncontrolled infection, other autoimmune disease, pregnancy or lactation. Amplified TCR beta CDR3 regions derived from RNA transcripts. HTBI primers drove first-round RT-PCR of the TCR CDR3. TCRdb reprocessed the multiplex PCR reads with MiXCR, giving one entry per CDR3 protein. The data show around 800,000 distinct CDR3 sequences, over 35% seen once.

The V gene is TRBV4-1, the J gene TRBJ2-7; D uncertain. Sequencing used blood. The receptor was isolated from a young man with Graves' hyperthyroidism. The CDR3 loop reads CASSPDKGAYEQYF. The CDR3 DNA reads TGCGCCAGCAGCCCCGACAAAGGAGCCTACGAGCAGTACTTC.